This T cell receptor (beta chain) is from a study of blood T cell repertoires in COVID-19. Study at large: From T cells, B-cell-depleted T cells, or PBMCs came the material, which was cDNA or gDNA.

CDR3 length equals 12 residues. Trimming took off 0 bases at V and 11 bases at J, with 9 bases between the two ends. Looked up from germline, CDR1 is MNHNS and CDR2 is SASEGT. Produced via immunoSEQ multiplex PCR; TCRdb's table is partial and in-frame only. The table shows 250,000 to 300,000 clones, with approximately 87% occurring only once. The J gene is TRBJ2-3, the V gene TRBV6-1; possibly TRBD1 for D (5 bases). The TCR sequence derives from a woman aged 30 to 39 with COVID-19, enrolled during active disease. The sequenced sample consisted of peripheral blood. CDR3 DNA: TGTGCCAGCAGTGAAGCGGACATGAGGCAGTATTTT. As protein: CASSEADMRQYF.